One sample yielded the 30 T cell receptor beta chains listed below, sequenced in a study of blood T cell repertoires in COVID-19. Sequencing was performed with immunoSEQ multiplex PCR; in TCRdb, only in-frame clones are kept and a portion is missing. The table records some 220,000 clones, 88% of them present only once. The sequenced material came from PBMCs or T cells enriched from blood (not recorded which). Source of these receptors: a woman in her 30s who had recovered from COVID-19.

The chain carries TRBV6-5 and TRBJ2-2, with D maybe TRBD1 (5 bases). CDR1 is MNHEY and CDR2 is SVGAGI in the germline V gene. The CDR3 runs 14 residues. V was pared by 7 bases and J by 1 base, with 10 bases between. The CDR3 bases are TGTGCCAGCACGGACATCGGGAACACCGGGGAGCTGTTTTTT. Translation: CASTDIGNTGELFF.

This clone was observed a single time. This chain links TRBV9 with TRBJ2-1, with 7 bases identical to TRBD2. The germline V gene encodes CDR1 SGDLS and CDR2 YYNGEE. The junction had 11 bases not matched to a gene; V was cut back by 7 bases and J by 1 base. CDR3 length: 16 residues. CDR3 sequence: CASASGVPSSYNEQFF. The CDR3 DNA reads TGTGCCAGCGCCAGCGGGGTTCCCTCATCCTACAATGAGCAGTTCTTC. Variable domain in full (rest from reference TRBV9 and TRBJ2-1): DSGVTQTPKHLITATGQRVTLRCSPRSGDLSVYWYQQSLDQGLQFLIQYYNGEERAKGNILERFSAQQFPDLHSELNLSSLELGDSALYFCASASGVPSSYNEQFFGPGTRLTVL.

V gene TRBV11-2 combines with J gene TRBJ2-1, with TRBD1 as a possible D gene (5 bases). There are 15 residues in the CDR3. Germline CDR1 reads SGHAT; CDR2 reads FQNNGV. V shed 1 base and J shed 5 bases, with 12 bases lying between them. In DNA, the CDR3 is TGTGCCAGCAGCTTAGTGTTCGCAGGGAACAATGAGCAGTTCTTC. Amino acid sequence: CASSLVFAGNNEQFF. The whole variable domain, filled in from reference TRBV11-2 and TRBJ2-1, reads EAGVAQSPRYKIIEKRQSVAFWCNPISGHATLYWYQQILGQGPKLLIQFQNNGVVDDSQLPKDRFSAERLKGVDSTLKIQPAKLEDSAVYLCASSLVFAGNNEQFFGPGTRLTVL.

V usage is TRBV7-3 and J usage is TRBJ1-1; weak D call: TRBD1 (6 bases). CDR3 size: 15 residues. V lost 1 base, J lost 4 bases, and 13 bases lay in between. The germline gives CDR1 SGHTA, CDR2 FQGTGA. The CDR3 spells CASSLIRVRGTEAFF. The CDR3 region has the DNA TGTGCCAGCAGCTTAATCAGAGTCAGGGGCACTGAAGCTTTCTTT.

The chain is built from TRBV29-1 and TRBJ2-7; TRBD1 aligns across 8 bases. Per the germline V gene, CDR1 is SQVTM and CDR2 is ANQGSEA. V shed 4 bases and J 3 bases; nucleotides not matched to a gene: 5. The CDR3 sequence is 13 residues long. The CDR3 bases are TGCAGCGTTGCGGTGGGACAGGTCTACGAGCAGTACTTC. Translated: CSVAVGQVYEQYF.

The chain uses TRBV2 and TRBJ1-3, with a possible D match to TRBD1 (5 bases). CDR1 and CDR2 (germline): SNHLY, FYNNEI. This CDR3 has 13 residues. With 8 bases removed from V and 4 bases from J, the gap between germline ends came to 12 bases. This CDR3 is CASDKGKGNTIYF. The CDR3 DNA reads as TGTGCCAGCGACAAGGGGAAAGGAAACACCATATATTTT.

The chain employs TRBV18 and TRBJ1-5, with 10 bases fitting TRBD1. J gave up 0 bases and V 4 bases, and 3 bases lay outside the gene matches. Germline CDR1 reads KGHSH; CDR2 reads LQKENI. The CDR3 length is 16 residues. The CDR3 bases are TGTGCCAGCTCACGGGACAGGGGCCATAGCAATCAGCCCCAGCATTTT. Amino acids: CASSRDRGHSNQPQHF.

This chain uses TRBV4-2 with TRBJ2-7, with 10 positions matching TRBD2. The CDR3 runs 19 residues. Trimming took 0 bases from V and 2 from J; bases not matched to a gene: 13. Per the germline V gene, CDR1 is LGHNA and CDR2 is YNFKEQ. The DNA for the CDR3 is TGTGCCAGCAGCCAAGAAGGAACTAGCGGGGCTCCTCTTACCTACGAGCAGTACTTC. It encodes CASSQEGTSGAPLTYEQYF.

In its sample, this clone was seen once. The J gene is TRBJ1-6, the V gene TRBV9, with 9 positions matching TRBD1. CDR1 and CDR2 (germline): SGDLS, YYNGEE. The ends lost 4 bases at V and 5 bases at J; junction bases unmatched: 4. There are 15 residues in the CDR3. CDR3 nucleotides: TGTGCCAGCAGCTCACAGGGGGCGGATAATTCACCCCTCCACTTT. The encoded protein is CASSSQGADNSPLHF.

This sequence joins TRBV5-8 and TRBJ1-5; D remains ambiguous. V was shortened by 1 base and J by 8 bases, with 4 bases between the two germline ends. The CDR3 length is 11 residues. CDR1 is SGHTS, CDR2 YDEGEE, per germline. CDR3 nucleotides: TGTGCCAGCAGCTTGTACAAGCCCCAGCATTTT. Its translation: CASSLYKPQHF.

This sequence joins TRBV30 and TRBJ1-1; D perhaps matches TRBD1 (6 bases). CDR3 length equals 18 residues. Per germline, CDR1 GTSNPN and CDR2 SVGIG (reference sequence). Trimming stripped 0 bases from V and 3 bases from J, with 23 bases between. The CDR3 sequence: CAWSVNPVGTRTYTEAFF. CDR3 nucleotides: TGTGCCTGGAGTGTAAACCCCGTGGGGACACGCACCTACACTGAAGCTTTCTTT.

The chain joins TRBV7-9 to TRBJ2-7, with 7 bases lining up with TRBD1. From germline, CDR1 is SEHNR and CDR2 FQNEAQ (reference sequence). J gave up 0 bases and V 4 bases, and 6 bases lay outside the gene matches. The CDR3 spans 15 residues. Written as DNA, the CDR3 is TGTGCCAGCAGCTCACCGACAGGGCACTCCTACGAGCAGTACTTC. Translation gives CASSSPTGHSYEQYF.

A remark on this clone: This sample also contains other DNA sequences that code for the same CDR3. V is TRBV4-1 and J is TRBJ2-5; 8 bases are shared with TRBD2. V shed 1 base and J 4 bases; nucleotides not matched to a gene: 2. CDR1 and CDR2 from the germline V gene are MGHRA and YSYEKL. The CDR3 has 14 amino acids. CDR3 coding DNA: TGCGCCAGCAGCCAAGCGGGGGGGCGAGAGACCCAGTACTTC. It translates to CASSQAGGRETQYF.

Only a few counts were recorded for this clone. This chain uses TRBV4-1 with TRBJ2-6, with D perhaps matching TRBD1 (6 bases). The CDR3 contains 16 residues. V was cut by 4 bases and J by 1 base, with 11 bases left in between. The germline CDR1 and CDR2 sequences are MGHRA and YSYEKL. Written as DNA, the CDR3 is TGCGCCAGCAGCCTTCACAGGGTGTCTGGGGCCAACGTCCTGACTTTC. Translated, it gives CASSLHRVSGANVLTF.

The chain couples TRBV7-7 to TRBJ2-5, with 7 bases fitting TRBD1. In germline, CDR1 is SSHAT, CDR2 FNYEAQ (reference sequence). V dropped 3 bases and J dropped 7; count of bases not matched to a gene: 5. The CDR3 consists of 13 residues. The CDR3, as DNA: TGTGCCAGCAGCTTTAGGGCAGGGGGGACCCAGTACTTC. Amino acids: CASSFRAGGTQYF. The full variable domain, in which reference TRBV7-7 and TRBJ2-5 provide the parts outside the CDR3, is GAGVSQSPRYKVTKRGQDVTLRCDPISSHATLYWYQQALGQGPEFLTYFNYEAQPDKSGLPSDRFSAERPEGSISTLTIQRTEQRDSAMYRCASSFRAGGTQYFGPGTRLLVL.

CDR3 nucleotides: TGCGCCAGCAGCTTGGCCTCAACTACTACAGCCAAAAACATTCAGTACTTC. It translates to CASSLASTTTAKNIQYF. The chain carries TRBV5-1 and TRBJ2-4; D remains ambiguous. The ends were cut back, 0 bases at V and 0 bases at J, with 13 bases in the middle. CDR3 length: 17 residues. Germline V gene data show CDR1 as SGHRS and CDR2 as YFSETQ.

The chain carries TRBV3-1 (or the pseudogene TRBV3-2) and TRBJ2-1, with TRBD2 matching over 12 bases. The CDR3 covers 16 residues. The trim removed 4 bases at V and 4 bases at J, leaving 5 bases unmatched. Germline CDR1 and CDR2: LGHDT and YNNKEL (reference sequence). CDR3 bases: TGTGCCAGCAGCCCCCTAGGGACTAGCGGGTACAATGAGCAGTTCTTC. Amino acid sequence: CASSPLGTSGYNEQFF.

This chain uses TRBV29-1 with TRBJ1-4; no clear D. Germline V gives CDR1 SQVTM, CDR2 ANQGSEA. The CDR3 runs 12 residues. V lost 4 bases, J lost 4 bases, and 7 bases lay in between. CDR3 sequence (DNA): TGCAGCGTTGTCACGGGTAATGAAAAACTGTTTTTT. The encoded protein is CSVVTGNEKLFF.

CDR3 residues: CASSPPRQGNTEAFF. CDR3 sequence (DNA): TGTGCCAGCTCACCACCGAGACAGGGGAACACTGAAGCTTTCTTT. The chain joins TRBV18 to TRBJ1-1, with 7 bases that match TRBD1. The CDR3 sequence is 15 residues long. Trimming at V came to 0 bases and at J to 1 base, leaving 2 bases not matched to a gene. CDR1 is KGHSH and CDR2 is LQKENI in the germline V gene.

The V and J genes are TRBV5-5 and TRBJ1-1; D remains unclear. The CDR3 runs 15 residues. Trimming left V 0 bases short and J 0 bases short, with 9 bases between. Germline CDR1 reads SGHKS; CDR2 reads YYEKEE (reference sequence). The CDR3, as DNA: TGTGCCAGCAGCTTGGGGCGGCAGATGAACACTGAAGCTTTCTTT. This gives the protein CASSLGRQMNTEAFF.

J is TRBJ2-3 and V is TRBV11-3, with D possibly matching TRBD2 (6 bases). The CDR3 is made up of 15 amino acids. From germline, CDR1 is SGHNT and CDR2 YENEEA. Trimming took off 5 bases at V and 6 bases at J, with 18 bases between the two ends. CDR3 in DNA: TGTGCCAGCAGCCCCCAGGGTTTAGCGGCCGATACGCAGTATTTT. This encodes CASSPQGLAADTQYF.

This clone was recorded only once. This rearrangement joins TRBV5-1 to TRBJ2-7, with TRBD2 matching 12 bases. Germline V CDR1 and CDR2: SGHRS, YFSETQ. The CDR3 is made up of 15 amino acids. V was clipped by 2 bases and J by 2 bases; unmatched bases: 2. CDR3 protein: CASSLRTSGAYEQYF. CDR3 DNA: TGCGCCAGCAGCTTACGGACTAGCGGGGCCTACGAGCAGTACTTC.

This chain joins TRBV11-2 and TRBJ2-3, with 8 positions matching TRBD2. There are 15 residues in the CDR3. Per the germline V gene, CDR1 is SGHAT and CDR2 is FQNNGV. V dropped 7 bases and J dropped 2; count of bases not matched to a gene: 8. CDR3 in amino acids: CASNLRGAPTDTQYF. The CDR3, as DNA: TGTGCCAGCAACCTGCGGGGGGCCCCCACAGATACGCAGTATTTT.

V gene TRBV14 combines with J gene TRBJ2-7, with 9 bases lining up with TRBD2. The CDR3 length is 18 residues. Losses at the gene ends were 1 base for V and 0 bases for J; bases not matched to a gene: 10. The germline CDR1 and CDR2 sequences are SGHDN and FVKESK. In nucleotides, the CDR3 is TGTGCCAGCAGCCAAGTGAGTAGCGGGGGCCGGAGCTCCTACGAGCAGTACTTC. Protein: CASSQVSSGGRSSYEQYF.

The chain combines TRBV4-1 with TRBJ2-7, with TRBD2 matching over 7 bases. CDR1 is MGHRA, CDR2 YSYEKL, per germline. J gave up 6 bases and V 2 bases, and 4 bases lay outside the gene matches. The CDR3 covers 13 residues. This CDR3 reads CASSQSREGEQYF. The CDR3, as DNA: TGCGCCAGCAGCCAATCCAGGGAGGGCGAGCAGTACTTC.

The chain has TRBV7-2 and TRBJ2-4; maybe TRBD1 (5 bases). This CDR3 has 15 amino acids. Per the germline V gene, CDR1 is SGHTA and CDR2 is FQGNSA. V was cut by 5 bases and J by 8 bases, with 19 bases left in between. The CDR3 DNA sequence: TGTGCCAGCAGCCCATCCGGGCTATCAGGGCACATTCAGTACTTC. Its protein is CASSPSGLSGHIQYF.

A few counts support this clone. The rearrangement joins TRBV7-3 to TRBJ1-3; perhaps TRBD1 as D (5 bases). The CDR3 totals 13 residues. Trimming left V 5 bases short and J 4 bases short, with 9 bases between. CDR1 SGHTA and CDR2 FQGTGA come from the germline V gene. CDR3 in DNA: TGTGCCAGCAGCCTGACAGCGGGAAACACCATATATTTT. Its translation is CASSLTAGNTIYF.

The chain joins TRBV9 to TRBJ2-1; 7 nucleotides agree with TRBD2. The CDR3 runs to 16 residues. With V trimmed by 0 bases and J by 1 base, 4 bases remained unmatched. Germline CDR1 and CDR2: SGDLS and YYNGEE. CDR3: CASSVAGGGSYNEQFF. CDR3 sequence (DNA): TGTGCCAGCAGCGTAGCCGGCGGGGGATCCTACAATGAGCAGTTCTTC.

The gene calls are TRBV18 and TRBJ1-4, with a weak D call TRBD1 (5 bases). CDR1 is KGHSH and CDR2 is LQKENI in the germline V gene. The CDR3 is 18 amino acids. Trimming cost V 2 bases and J 0 bases, with 16 bases left between them. CDR3 sequence (DNA): TGTGCCAGCTCACCATATATTGGCAGGGATGCAACTAATGAAAAACTGTTTTTT. This gives the protein CASSPYIGRDATNEKLFF.

The sample holds one count of this clone. The chain couples TRBV5-1 to TRBJ1-5; D is ambiguous. The CDR3 loop spans 13 amino acids. Germline CDR1 is SGHRS and CDR2 is YFSETQ. V was trimmed by 2 bases and J by 4 bases, leaving 7 bases between them. CDR3 DNA: TGCGCCAGCAGCTTATGGCAGAATCAGCCCCAGCATTTT. Protein sequence: CASSLWQNQPQHF.